This note documents a single T cell receptor beta chain sequence. This CDR3 contains 13 residues. The germline V and J ends were trimmed by 8 bases and 0 bases, with 8 bases remaining between them. The germline V gene has CDR1 MNHEY and CDR2 SVGEGT. This entry is derived from a study of blood T cells in healthy people across ages. Then a second PCR, running roughly 6 to 12 cycles, was carried out with a sample-barcoded 5' primer and a J-beta primer mix. Researchers report that a template-switch adaptor with 12 random nucleotides tagged each cDNA molecule. TCRdb analysed the 5' RACE reads with MiXCR anew, one entry per CDR3 protein. The sample includes about 780,000 distinct CDR3 sequences, around 62% of them seen just once.

The TCR sequence derives from a man aged 25 to 40 in good health. What was sequenced was blood. This rearrangement joins TRBV6-2 or TRBV6-3 to TRBJ2-1; D remains ambiguous. The CDR3 spells CASPPRSYNEQFF. CDR3 sequence (DNA): TGTGCCAGCCCCCCCCGCTCCTACAATGAGCAGTTCTTC.